These 9 T cell receptor beta chains were sequenced from one sample in a study of T cell repertoires in cytomegalovirus infection. One entry per CDR3 protein, called by TCRdb with MiXCR from the reads. The sample lists approximately 750,000 distinct CDR3 sequences, less than 40% occurring once. Sequencing was performed on PBMCs. The receptor set was obtained from a human donor in good health (CMV status not recorded). Some clones in this sample may be carry-over from other donors' samples.

This clonotype has ten or more counts. This chain joins TRBV7-2 and TRBJ1-5; D ambiguous. V was pared by 6 bases and J by 4 bases, with 7 bases between. The CDR3 has 12 amino acids. Germline CDR1 is SGHTA and CDR2 is FQGNSA. CDR3 protein: CASSSWNQPQHF. The CDR3 region has the DNA TGTGCCAGCAGTAGCTGGAATCAGCCCCAGCATTTT.

CDR3 sequence reads: CASRDGLAEIGFF. CDR3 in DNA: TGTGCCAGCAGAGATGGACTAGCGGAAATTGGGTTCTTC. This chain connects TRBV12-3 or TRBV12-4 to TRBJ2-1, with 10 bases fitting TRBD2. V gave up 6 bases and J gave up 15 bases; unmatched junction bases: 11. The CDR3 has 13 residues.

The chain combines TRBV2 with TRBJ1-1; possible D gene TRBD1, 6 bases. The germline V gene encodes CDR1 SNHLY and CDR2 FYNNEI. V was trimmed by 8 bases and J by 8 bases, leaving 9 bases between them. The CDR3 is made up of 10 amino acids. This CDR3 reads CASGGREAFF. CDR3 DNA sequence: TGTGCCAGCGGGGGGCGGGAAGCTTTCTTT.

This chain connects TRBV5-1 to TRBJ1-5; perhaps TRBD1 as D (5 bases). The CDR3 is made up of 15 amino acids. Per germline, CDR1 SGHRS and CDR2 YFSETQ. Trimming pared 0 bases from V and 6 bases from J, leaving 13 bases between. The CDR3 loop reads CASSLEAGQGQPQHF. The CDR3 coding sequence is TGCGCCAGCAGCTTGGAAGCGGGGCAGGGTCAGCCCCAGCATTTT.

This clonotype was counted between two and nine times. The rearrangement links TRBV6-5 to TRBJ1-1; D gene ambiguous. Per the germline V gene, CDR1 is MNHEY and CDR2 is SVGAGI. The V end was cut by 0 bases, the J end by 1 base, with 9 bases between. The CDR3 totals 15 residues. The CDR3 sequence: CASSYSGLRNTEAFF. The CDR3 region has the DNA TGTGCCAGCAGTTACTCGGGCCTCCGGAACACTGAAGCTTTCTTT.

This clonotype was seen a few times. This chain joins TRBV28 and TRBJ1-2; D gene unclear. The germline V and J ends were trimmed by 3 bases and 4 bases, with 9 bases remaining between them. In germline, CDR1 is MDHEN, CDR2 SYDVKM. This CDR3 comprises 13 residues. CDR3 nucleotide sequence: TGTGCCAGCAGTTTTTCAGATTTCTATGGCTACACCTTC. Protein product: CASSFSDFYGYTF.

The chain employs TRBV29-1 and TRBJ1-1; maybe TRBD1 (6 bases). The CDR3 sequence is 14 residues long. The V end lost 4 bases, the J end lost 11 bases, and 23 bases lay between the germline ends. The germline V gene encodes CDR1 SQVTM and CDR2 ANQGSEA. The CDR3 spells CSVVLGGGVVGAFF. For the CDR3, the DNA is TGCAGCGTTGTGTTGGGAGGGGGAGTAGTAGGGGCTTTCTTT.

This clonotype was observed a handful of times. This rearrangement joins TRBV5-1 to TRBJ2-5, with a weak D call TRBD1 (5 bases). Germline V gene data show CDR1 as SGHRS and CDR2 as YFSETQ. CDR3 length equals 12 residues. With 3 bases removed from V and 4 bases from J, the gap between germline ends came to 7 bases. The CDR3 nucleotides read TGCGCCAGCAGCTGGGGCGGAGAGACCCAGTACTTC. Protein: CASSWGGETQYF.

This clonotype has ten or more counts. The V gene is TRBV28, the J gene TRBJ1-3; the D gene is possibly TRBD1 (5 bases). V lost 2 bases and J lost 4, with 12 bases in between. Germline V gene sequence: CDR1 MDHEN, CDR2 SYDVKM. The CDR3 sequence is 15 residues long. CDR3 in DNA: TGTGCCAGCAGTTTAATCTGGGGCAACGGAAACACCATATATTTT. Encoded protein: CASSLIWGNGNTIYF. The full variable domain, with the rest looked up from reference TRBV28 and TRBJ1-3, is DVKVTQSSRYLVKRTGEKVFLECVQDMDHENMFWYRQDPGLGLRLIYFSYDVKMKEKGDIPEGYSVSREKKERFSLILESASTNQTSMYLCASSLIWGNGNTIYFGEGSWLTVV.